The clone carrying this T cell receptor beta chain showed up many times. Its specificity is unknown. This sample was included in a study of identical twins. Study-level findings and limits: Cross-sectional statistics underpinned the conclusions; the same donors were not followed. Invariant MAIT and iNKT cells could partly confound zero-insertion analyses. For out-of-frame alpha sequences shared by twins, low generation probability was in excess.

Each CDR3 protein gets one entry after TCRdb re-called the 5' RACE reads with MiXCR. The profile shows roughly 1,500,000 distinct CDR3 sequences, about 32% of them singletons. CDR3 size: 16 residues. The germline V gene has CDR1 MDHEN and CDR2 SYDVKM. The trim removed 8 bases at V and 0 bases at J, leaving 10 bases unmatched. This chain uses TRBV28 with TRBJ2-3; TRBD2 agrees at 8 bases. The source of this sequence is a newborn girl in good health. The sequenced sample was cord blood. CDR3 DNA sequence: TGTGCCAGCTCCCAGCCTAGCGGGCCAAGCACAGATACGCAGTATTTT. Protein: CASSQPSGPSTDTQYF. The entire variable domain, with the rest obtained from reference TRBV28 and TRBJ2-3, is as follows: DVKVTQSSRYLVKRTGEKVFLECVQDMDHENMFWYRQDPGLGLRLIYFSYDVKMKEKGDIPEGYSVSREKKERFSLILESASTNQTSMYLCASSQPSGPSTDTQYFGPGTRLTVL.